This TCR beta chain came from a study of blood T cell repertoires in COVID-19. The overall study: Acute-phase and convalescent COVID-19 samples originated in the United States, Italy and Spain. PBMCs, B-cell-depleted T cells, or T cells provided the cDNA or gDNA that made up the material.

As handled by the study authors: Reference gene primer amplification in the assay estimated nucleated cell counts. The repertoire was sequenced with immunoSEQ multiplex PCR; TCRdb's copy has only in-frame clones and lacks some. The V and J calls and clone size were taken over from that table, and D and trimming were inferred from the DNA. The sample carries some 250,000 clones, around four fifths recorded once. The V segment lost 6 bases and the J segment 2 bases; nucleotides outside the gene matches: 4. Germline loops: CDR1 MNHNY, CDR2 SVGAGI (reference sequence). The CDR3 is 14 amino acids. The source is a man aged 40-55 years with active or convalescent COVID-19. This chain joins TRBV6-6 and TRBJ2-3, with 8 nucleotides matching TRBD1. What was sequenced was peripheral blood. The DNA of the CDR3 is TGTGCCAGCAGACAACAGGGGGACACAGATACGCAGTATTTT. It is translated as CASRQQGDTDTQYF.